The rows below give T cell receptor beta chains drawn from one sample of a study of blood T cell repertoires in COVID-19. TCRdb's table, derived via immunoSEQ multiplex PCR, lists solely in-frame clones and lacks some. The table records roughly 120,000 clones, 87% of them present only once. Sequenced: peripheral blood. The receptors stem from a woman in her 70s with acute or convalescent COVID-19. The CDR3 runs from the conserved cysteine through the conserved F or W. A D gene is named only where the DNA matches it firmly. Clone size is stated in some rows and not others, as once, few, many or a class when expanded.

>TRBV11-2|TRBJ1-2|NA|NA
CASSLGQEGYGYTF
TGTGCCAGCAGCTTAGGGCAGGAGGGCTATGGCTACACCTTC
>TRBV30|TRBJ1-1|NA|TRBD1
CAWSVPRTGTAFF
TGTGCCTGGAGTGTACCCAGGACAGGGACAGCTTTCTTT
>TRBV4-1|TRBJ2-5|NA|TRBD2
CASSQGRSGGAAGETQYF
TGCGCCAGCAGCCAAGGCCGTAGCGGGGGAGCGGCTGGGGAGACCCAGTACTTC
>TRBV6-2/TRBV6-3|TRBJ2-7|NA|TRBD2
CASSLNRERGPYEQYF
TGTGCCAGCAGCCTTAACAGGGAGCGGGGGCCCTACGAGCAGTACTTC
>TRBV19|TRBJ1-2|few|NA
CASSQTGLPNYGYTF
TGTGCCAGTAGTCAAACAGGGCTGCCTAACTATGGCTACACCTTC
>TRBV30|TRBJ2-5|NA|TRBD2
CACILAGASETQYF
TGTGCCTGTATACTAGCGGGGGCGTCGGAGACCCAGTACTTC
>TRBV19|TRBJ1-4|NA|NA
CASSTSPGNEKLFF
TGTGCCAGTAGCACCTCCCCGGGTAACGAAAAACTGTTTTTT
>TRBV11-3|TRBJ2-7|NA|NA
CASSPPLAREQYF
TGTGCCAGCAGCCCCCCCCTAGCGAGGGAGCAGTACTTC
>TRBV5-5|TRBJ1-2|NA|NA
CASSLAGEGFYGYTF
TGTGCCAGCAGCTTGGCCGGGGAGGGTTTCTATGGCTACACCTTC
>TRBV18|TRBJ1-1|NA|TRBD1
CASSPGNRGNEAFF
TGTGCCAGCTCCCCAGGGAACAGGGGCAATGAAGCTTTCTTT
>TRBV9|TRBJ2-3|NA|TRBD2
CASSVGGGADTQYF
TGTGCCAGCAGCGTGGGCGGGGGGGCAGATACGCAGTATTTT